The 28 T cell receptor beta chains reported below all come from one sample, sequenced in a study of T cells in Graves' hyperthyroidism and ophthalmopathy. RNA transcripts served as the template for amplifying TCR beta CDR3 regions. RT-PCR in the first round (using the HTBI primer set) targeted the TCR CDR3. TCRdb reprocessed the multiplex PCR reads via MiXCR and lists one record per CDR3 protein. The data show some 800,000 distinct CDR3 sequences, roughly 37% seen once. The source material was blood. These receptor sequences come from a man younger than 35 with Graves' hyperthyroidism.

The chain uses TRBV6-5 and TRBJ2-7, with D possibly called TRBD1 or TRBD2 (5 bases each). V lost 2 bases and J 12 bases, leaving 17 bases between the germline ends. Germline V gives CDR1 MNHEY, CDR2 SVGAGI. This CDR3 is built from 13 residues. The CDR3 sequence is CASSYGTDEERYF. As DNA, the CDR3 is TGTGCCAGCAGTTACGGGACGGACGAGGAGAGGTACTTC.

To note about this clonotype: The conserved phenylalanine or tryptophan is not found at the CDR3 terminus, so this likely reflects a read error. The V call is TRBV5-6, the J call TRBJ2-7; tentatively, D is TRBD1 or TRBD2 (5 bases each). The V and J ends lost 7 bases and 8 bases respectively, with 10 bases between them. This CDR3 comprises 10 residues. The germline V gene encodes CDR1 SGHDT and CDR2 YYEEEE. CDR3 in DNA: TGTGCCAGCGCACCGGGACAGCAGTACTAC. It codes for CASAPGQQYY.

Many counts were recorded for this clonotype. The chain carries TRBV2 and TRBJ2-5; TRBD1 matches at 7 bases. The junction had 3 bases not matched to a gene; V was cut back by 6 bases and J by 2 bases. CDR1 is SNHLY and CDR2 is FYNNEI in the germline V gene. The CDR3 runs 13 residues. The CDR3 here is CASRVDRQETQYF. The CDR3 nucleotides are TGTGCCAGCAGAGTGGACAGGCAAGAGACCCAGTACTTC.

V usage is TRBV19 and J usage is TRBJ2-7; D remains unclear. Germline V lookup: CDR1 LNHDA, CDR2 SQIVND (reference sequence). V lost 6 bases, J lost 3 bases, and 15 bases lay in between. This CDR3 has 14 amino acids. For the CDR3, the DNA is TGTGCCAGTAGCATTGGGCCCGAGGTCTACGAGCAGTACTTC. Residues: CASSIGPEVYEQYF.

The gene calls are TRBV20-1 and TRBJ2-7; perhaps TRBD1 as D (6 bases). The germline CDR1 and CDR2 sequences are DFQATT and SNEGSKA (reference sequence). The CDR3 is made up of 17 amino acids. Between the trimmed V and J ends, which lost 1 base and 0 bases, there was a span of 19 bases. The DNA of the CDR3 is TGCAGTGCTAGAGGGTGGGGCAGGGGAAACATCTCCTACGAGCAGTACTTC. As protein: CSARGWGRGNISYEQYF.

The chain is built from TRBV15 and TRBJ2-2; D is unclear. V gave up 3 bases and J gave up 2 bases, with 10 bases separating them. The CDR3 length is 15 residues. Germline values: CDR1 LNHNV, CDR2 YYDKDF (reference sequence). CDR3 bases: TGTGCCACCAGCAGCCTCGGACCAAACACCGGGGAGCTGTTTTTT. This sequence encodes CATSSLGPNTGELFF.

This clonotype was found once. At one of its ends the junction is not consistent with the germline gene, which may arise from a read error. The chain is built from TRBV10-3 and TRBJ2-7; D is undetermined. The CDR3 spans 12 residues. Germline CDR1 is ENHRY and CDR2 is SYGVKD. DNA for the CDR3: TGTGCCAGCAGTTACCGGCCCTACGAGCAGTACTTC. Amino acid sequence: CASSYRPYEQYF.

Ten or more counts support this clonotype. The V gene is TRBV19, the J gene TRBJ1-1; 9 bases are a match to TRBD1. V trimming: 4 bases; J trimming: 3 bases; junction bases outside the gene matches: 0. Per germline, CDR1 LNHDA and CDR2 SQIVND (reference sequence). The CDR3 runs to 13 residues. Here the CDR3 reads CASSRQGDTEAFF. CDR3 bases: TGTGCCAGTAGTAGACAGGGGGACACTGAAGCTTTCTTT.

The V and J genes are TRBV10-2 and TRBJ2-2; no reliable D call. In germline, CDR1 is WSHSY, CDR2 SAAADI. Between the trimmed V and J ends, which lost 0 bases and 1 base, there was a span of 3 bases. The CDR3 totals 14 residues. The DNA for the CDR3 is TGCGCCAGCAGTGAGTCGATGAACACCGGGGAGCTGTTTTTT. Amino acids: CASSESMNTGELFF.

This clonotype came up once. In DNA, the CDR3 is TGTGCCAGCAGCTCTTTAGCGGGAGGGCCCAATGAGCAGTTCTTC. It translates to CASSSLAGGPNEQFF. The chain couples TRBV7-3 to TRBJ2-1, with 11 bases aligning to TRBD2. V dropped 4 bases and J dropped 6; count of bases not matched to a gene: 5. CDR3 length: 15 amino acids. Germline lookup yields CDR1 SGHTA and CDR2 FQGTGA.

This clonotype was observed at least ten times. The chain is built from TRBV19 and TRBJ1-1; D unclear. Looked up from germline, CDR1 is LNHDA and CDR2 is SQIVND (reference sequence). The V end lost 2 bases, the J end lost 7 bases, and 11 bases lay between the germline ends. CDR3 length equals 13 residues. CDR3 bases: TGTGCCAGTAGTATATCGGGTGTGGGTGAAGCTTTCTTT. It is translated as CASSISGVGEAFF.

This clonotype was counted many times. J is TRBJ1-5 and V is TRBV19; no definite D call. Germline assignment: CDR1 LNHDA and CDR2 SQIVND (reference sequence). This CDR3 is 14 amino acids long. Trimming took 3 bases from V and 7 from J, leaving 13 bases between them. The CDR3 loop reads CASSMDGTGQPQHF. The CDR3 region has the DNA TGTGCCAGTAGTATGGACGGAACGGGGCAGCCCCAGCATTTT. The entire variable domain, with the rest obtained from reference TRBV19 and TRBJ1-5, is as follows: DGGITQSPKYLFRKEGQNVTLSCEQNLNHDAMYWYRQDPGQGLRLIYYSQIVNDFQKGDIAEGYSVSREKKESFPLTVTSAQKNPTAFYLCASSMDGTGQPQHFGDGTRLSIL.

The chain employs TRBV4-3 and TRBJ1-3, with 8 bases identical to TRBD1. J was trimmed by 7 bases and V by 1 base; bases with no gene match: 15. The CDR3 spans 18 residues. CDR1 is LGHNA, CDR2 YSLEER, per germline. CDR3 nucleotides: TGCGCCAGCAGCCAAGGCCTACTACGGGGACAGGCGCGGAACACCATATATTTT. Translating it yields CASSQGLLRGQARNTIYF.

V is TRBV15 and J is TRBJ1-2, with TRBD1 matching over 8 bases. The V segment lost 3 bases and the J segment 1 base; nucleotides outside the gene matches: 4. The CDR3 spans 15 residues. From germline, CDR1 is LNHNV and CDR2 YYDKDF (reference sequence). CDR3 nucleotides: TGTGCCACCAGCAGCGCACAGGGGGTTAACTATGGCTACACCTTC. Translating gives CATSSAQGVNYGYTF.

Notes on this clonotype: This sequence may be a read error, since a much larger clone differs from it by one base. The chain recombines TRBV7-9 with TRBJ1-1; D is unresolved. CDR1 SEHNR and CDR2 FQNEAQ come from the germline V gene (reference sequence). Trimming shortened V by 3 bases and J by 4 bases, and 9 bases separated the two germline ends. CDR3 size: 13 residues. CDR3 amino acids: CASSFELSTEAFF. CDR3 DNA: TGTGCCAGCAGCTTCGAGTTGAGCACTGAAGCTTTCTTT.

This clonotype was counted a few times. The chain uses TRBV5-1 and TRBJ1-2, with 8 bases aligning to TRBD1. Trimming cost V 3 bases and J 5 bases; bases outside gene matches: 6. Germline lookup yields CDR1 SGHRS and CDR2 YFSETQ. This CDR3 has 14 residues. The CDR3 reads CASSYQQGVYGYTF. CDR3 coding DNA: TGCGCCAGCAGCTACCAACAGGGGGTGTATGGCTACACCTTC.

This clonotype has a handful of counts. The chain links TRBV7-9 to TRBJ2-7, with D hard to call. The length of the CDR3 is 13 residues. V gave up 3 bases and J gave up 5 bases, with 11 bases separating them. The germline V gene has CDR1 SEHNR and CDR2 FQNEAQ (reference sequence). Written as DNA, the CDR3 is TGTGCCAGCAGCTTCTCCTCGATCGACGAGCAGTACTTC. Its protein product is CASSFSSIDEQYF.

CDR3 in amino acids: CASSDRGPGYTLNSPLHF. CDR3 nucleotide sequence: TGTGCCAGCAGTGACAGGGGGCCGGGATATACCCTTAATTCACCCCTCCACTTT. The chain has TRBV6-6 and TRBJ1-6; 10 bases line up with TRBD1. From germline, CDR1 is MNHNY and CDR2 SVGAGI (reference sequence). The CDR3 is 18 amino acids. V lost 5 bases to trimming and J lost 6 bases; unmatched junction nucleotides: 13.

The rearrangement uses TRBV25-1 and TRBJ1-4; 9 bases are shared with TRBD1. CDR1 is MGHDK, CDR2 SYGVNS, per germline. Trimming took 2 bases from V and 0 from J; bases not matched to a gene: 7. The CDR3 runs to 18 residues. Here the CDR3 reads CASSERRQGVTTNEKLFF. In DNA, the CDR3 is TGTGCCAGCAGTGAAAGACGACAGGGGGTTACAACTAATGAAAAACTGTTTTTT. Supplemented by reference TRBV25-1 and TRBJ1-4, the full variable domain reads EADIYQTPRYLVIGTGKKITLECSQTMGHDKMYWYQQDPGMELHLIHYSYGVNSTEKGDLSSESTVSRIRTEHFPLTLESARPSHTSQYLCASSERRQGVTTNEKLFFGSGTQLSVL.

Only a few counts were recorded for this clonotype. The chain combines TRBV2 with TRBJ2-7; 7 bases are a match to TRBD2. With 1 base clipped from V and 2 bases from J, the junction kept 5 bases outside the gene matches. This CDR3 has 15 residues. Germline CDR1 reads SNHLY; CDR2 reads FYNNEI. CDR3 sequence: CASSEGGGEAYEQYF. The CDR3 region has the DNA TGTGCCAGCAGTGAAGGGGGGGGGGAAGCCTACGAGCAGTACTTC.

The V gene is TRBV29-1, the J gene TRBJ2-2, with 9 bases matching TRBD1. The V segment lost 7 bases and the J segment 6 bases; nucleotides outside the gene matches: 3. The V gene's germline CDR1 is SQVTM and CDR2 ANQGSEA. The CDR3 length is 12 residues. The chain's CDR3 is CSAGQGSGELFF. The CDR3 DNA is TGCAGCGCGGGACAGGGTTCCGGGGAGCTGTTTTTT.

V is TRBV7-9 and J is TRBJ2-5; possible D gene TRBD1, 7 bases. V lost 5 bases, J lost 5 bases, and 24 bases lay in between. The CDR3 covers 17 residues. Germline V gene data show CDR1 as SEHNR and CDR2 as FQNEAQ (reference sequence). CDR3 loop: CASSPPGQAPGGETQYF. The CDR3 nucleotides read TGTGCCAGCAGCCCCCCTGGACAGGCTCCTGGGGGGGAGACCCAGTACTTC. The whole variable domain, filled in from reference TRBV7-9 and TRBJ2-5, reads DTGVSQNPRHKITKRGQNVTFRCDPISEHNRLYWYRQTLGQGPEFLTYFQNEAQLEKSRLLSDRFSAERPKGSFSTLEIQRTEQGDSAMYLCASSPPGQAPGGETQYFGPGTRLLVL.

The chain is built from TRBV11-2 and TRBJ2-7; TRBD1 matches at 8 bases. Germline assignment: CDR1 SGHAT and CDR2 FQNNGV. The CDR3 is 15 residues long. Trimming at V came to 2 bases and at J to 1 base, leaving 4 bases not matched to a gene. For the CDR3, the DNA is TGTGCCAGCAGCTTAAGACAGGGGTTATCCTACGAGCAGTACTTC. As protein: CASSLRQGLSYEQYF.

This clonotype has ten or more counts. V gene TRBV7-3 combines with J gene TRBJ2-5; tentatively, D is TRBD2 (7 bases). V was trimmed by 5 bases and J by 5 bases, leaving 12 bases between them. Germline V CDR1 and CDR2: SGHTA, FQGTGA. This CDR3 has 13 residues. The CDR3 nucleotides are TGTGCCAGCAGCATGAGGGGGGGGGAGACCCAGTACTTC. It translates to CASSMRGGETQYF.

This clonotype was found a few times. This chain joins TRBV11-2 and TRBJ2-5; perhaps TRBD1 as D (6 bases). The germline V gene encodes CDR1 SGHAT and CDR2 FQNNGV. V lost 5 bases and J lost 5, with 18 bases in between. This CDR3 region has 15 residues. The DNA of the CDR3 is TGTGCCAGCAGCCATCAGGGGCACCAAGTGGAGACCCAGTACTTC. Amino acids: CASSHQGHQVETQYF.

This chain joins TRBV25-1 and TRBJ1-6; D is unclear. Germline loops: CDR1 MGHDK, CDR2 SYGVNS. Deletions cut 5 bases from V and 0 bases from J, with 11 bases between. This CDR3 is built from 16 residues. The CDR3 sequence is CASSWERSSYNSPLHF. Written as DNA, the CDR3 is TGTGCCAGCAGTTGGGAGAGGAGCTCCTATAATTCACCCCTCCACTTT. Based on the CDR3 plus reference TRBV25-1 and TRBJ1-6, the full variable domain is EADIYQTPRYLVIGTGKKITLECSQTMGHDKMYWYQQDPGMELHLIHYSYGVNSTEKGDLSSESTVSRIRTEHFPLTLESARPSHTSQYLCASSWERSSYNSPLHFGNGTRLTVT.

This clonotype came up a few times. This chain uses TRBV24-1 with TRBJ1-5; TRBD1 is a possible D gene (5 bases). The germline gives CDR1 KGHDR, CDR2 SFDVKD. This CDR3 contains 15 residues. The V and J ends lost 3 bases and 7 bases respectively, with 15 bases between them. CDR3 sequence: CATSDGTEGYQPQHF. The CDR3 nucleotides read TGTGCCACCAGTGATGGAACAGAGGGGTACCAGCCCCAGCATTTT.

As to this clonotype: An end of the junction does not agree with germline; a read error may underlie this. This chain uses TRBV10-3 with TRBJ1-6, with TRBD1 matching over 8 bases. Germline CDR1 reads ENHRY; CDR2 reads SYGVKD. This CDR3 is built from 15 residues. Written as DNA, the CDR3 is TGTGCCAGCAGTTTGGGACAGGACATTAATTCACCCCTCCACTTT. Its protein product is CASSLGQDINSPLHF.